The next 3 T cell receptor beta chains were all read from a single sample in a study of T cell repertoires in cytomegalovirus infection. One entry per CDR3 protein results from TCRdb running MiXCR on the reads. The table has some 450,000 distinct CDR3 sequences, roughly 31% seen once. Specimen: PBMCs. Receptor source: a human donor in good health (CMV status not recorded). Some clones in this sample may be carry-over from other donors' samples.

The rearrangement uses TRBV27 and TRBJ1-5; D is ambiguous. This CDR3 region has 15 residues. Trimming removed 2 bases at V and 4 bases at J, with 12 bases between. Germline-derived CDR1 and CDR2 are MNHEY and SMNVEV (reference sequence). The CDR3 is CASSLTGLGNQPQHF. The DNA of the CDR3 is TGTGCCAGCAGTTTAACCGGTTTGGGTAATCAGCCCCAGCATTTT.

As to this clonotype: Mismatch with germline at one junction end may stem from a read error. The chain uses TRBV30 and TRBJ2-7; TRBD1 matches 8 bases. In germline, CDR1 is GTSNPN, CDR2 SVGIG (reference sequence). This CDR3 is built from 14 residues. This CDR3 is CAWSFQGASSEQYF. The CDR3 DNA reads TGTGCCTGGAGTTTCCAGGGGGCATCCTCCGAGCAGTACTTC.

This clonotype occurred a few times. The rearrangement links TRBV14 to TRBJ2-3; D is possibly TRBD2 (6 bases). Germline loops: CDR1 SGHDN, CDR2 FVKESK. Trimming removed 1 base from V and 10 bases from J, with 12 bases in between. The CDR3 runs 13 residues. The CDR3 nucleotides are TGTGCCAGCAGCCAAGGAGGAGGGCTTGCGCAGTATTTT. It codes for CASSQGGGLAQYF.